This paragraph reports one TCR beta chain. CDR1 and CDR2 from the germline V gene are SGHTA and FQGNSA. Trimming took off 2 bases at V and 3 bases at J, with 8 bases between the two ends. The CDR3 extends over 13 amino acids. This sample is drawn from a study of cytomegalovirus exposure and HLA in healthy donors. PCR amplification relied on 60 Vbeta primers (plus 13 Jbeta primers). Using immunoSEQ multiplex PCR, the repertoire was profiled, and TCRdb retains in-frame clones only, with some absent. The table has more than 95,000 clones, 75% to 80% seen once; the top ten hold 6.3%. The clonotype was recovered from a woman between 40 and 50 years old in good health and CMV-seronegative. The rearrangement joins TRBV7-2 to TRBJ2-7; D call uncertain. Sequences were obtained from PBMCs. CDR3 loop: CASSLLRGYEQYF. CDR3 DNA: TGTGCCAGCAGCTTACTCCGCGGCTACGAGCAGTACTTC.